This T cell receptor (beta chain) was found in a study of shared clonotypes between healthy human individuals. Study in general: A donor's plate count was three for CD4 naive and three for CD4 memory; CD8 naive had two and CD8 memory one.

Only CD45RO-negative cells positively selected for CCR7 counted as naive CD8 cells, so terminally differentiated effector memory CD45RA+ cells were excluded. About this clone: No antigen is known for it.

Findings of the study overall: Depth of sequencing was expected to influence donor clonotype sharing.

Method: immunoSEQ multiplex PCR; TCRdb's copy keeps in-frame clones and lacks some. The sample contains around 2.1 million clones, more than 85% of which appear only once. Germline V gene lookup returns CDR1 PRHDT and CDR2 FYEKMQ (reference sequence). The CDR3 length is 13 residues. With 5 bases removed from V and 4 bases from J, the gap between germline ends came to 9 bases. The sequenced sample was naive CD8+ T cells from PBMCs. The receptor was isolated from a man younger than 35 in good health. Some clones in this sample may be carry-over from other donors' samples. The chain uses TRBV13 and TRBJ2-1, with D unclear. The CDR3 bases are TGTGCCAGCAGCATGCCGGCATACAATGAGCAGTTCTTC. It encodes CASSMPAYNEQFF.